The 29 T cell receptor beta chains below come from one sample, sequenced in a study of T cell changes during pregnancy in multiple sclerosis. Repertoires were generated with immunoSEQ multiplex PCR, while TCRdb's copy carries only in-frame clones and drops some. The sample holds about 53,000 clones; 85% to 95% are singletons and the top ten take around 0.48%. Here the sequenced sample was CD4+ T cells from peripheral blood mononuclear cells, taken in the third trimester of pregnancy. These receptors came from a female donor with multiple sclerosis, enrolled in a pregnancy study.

CDR3 residues: CASSECRGEVQETQYF. The CDR3, as DNA: TGTGCCAGCAGTGAATGCCGGGGGGAGGTCCAAGAGACCCAGTACTTC. The chain joins TRBV25-1 to TRBJ2-5; 7 bases are shared with TRBD2. The germline V gene encodes CDR1 MGHDK and CDR2 SYGVNS. V lost 1 base and J lost 1; bases outside the gene matches: 6. This CDR3 contains 16 residues.

CDR3 sequence (DNA): TGTGCCAGCAGCAGGGCCGGGACAGGGGTAGTTTTCAATGAGCAGTTCTTC. Its translation: CASSRAGTGVVFNEQFF. The J gene is TRBJ2-1, the V gene TRBV2, with TRBD1 matching over 10 bases. Germline CDR1 SNHLY, CDR2 FYNNEI. This CDR3 region has 17 residues. V was clipped by 6 bases and J by 6 bases; unmatched bases: 14. The full variable domain, its missing parts supplied by reference TRBV2 and TRBJ2-1, is EPEVTQTPSHQVTQMGQEVILRCVPISNHLYFYWYRQILGQKVEFLVSFYNNEISEKSEIFDDQFSVERPDGSNFTLKIRSTKLEDSAMYFCASSRAGTGVVFNEQFFGPGTRLTVL.

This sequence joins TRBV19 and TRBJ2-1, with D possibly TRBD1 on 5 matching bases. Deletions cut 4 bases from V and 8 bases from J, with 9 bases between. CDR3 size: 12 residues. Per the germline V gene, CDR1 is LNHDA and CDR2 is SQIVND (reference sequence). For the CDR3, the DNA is TGTGCCAGTAGTACCCTAGGGGATGAGCAGTTCTTC. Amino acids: CASSTLGDEQFF. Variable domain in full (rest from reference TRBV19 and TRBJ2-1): DGGITQSPKYLFRKEGQNVTLSCEQNLNHDAMYWYRQDPGQGLRLIYYSQIVNDFQKGDIAEGYSVSREKKESFPLTVTSAQKNPTAFYLCASSTLGDEQFFGPGTRLTVL.

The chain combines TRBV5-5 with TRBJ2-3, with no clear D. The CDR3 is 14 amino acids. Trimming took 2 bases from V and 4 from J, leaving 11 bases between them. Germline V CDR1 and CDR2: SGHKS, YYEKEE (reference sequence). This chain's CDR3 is CASSFGEFPDTQYF. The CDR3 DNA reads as TGTGCCAGCAGCTTCGGTGAGTTCCCAGATACGCAGTATTTT.

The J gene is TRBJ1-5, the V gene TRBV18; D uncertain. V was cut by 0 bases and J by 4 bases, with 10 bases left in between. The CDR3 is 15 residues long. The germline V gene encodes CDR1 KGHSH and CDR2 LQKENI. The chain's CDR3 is CASSPPTAGNQPQHF. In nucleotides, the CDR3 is TGTGCCAGCTCACCACCGACGGCAGGAAATCAGCCCCAGCATTTT.

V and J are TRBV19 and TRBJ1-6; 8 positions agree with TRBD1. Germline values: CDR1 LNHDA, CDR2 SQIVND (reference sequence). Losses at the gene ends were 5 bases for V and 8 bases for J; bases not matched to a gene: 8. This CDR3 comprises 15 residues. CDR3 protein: CASSYAGQGHSPLHF. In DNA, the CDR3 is TGTGCCAGTAGTTACGCTGGACAGGGTCATTCACCCCTCCACTTT.

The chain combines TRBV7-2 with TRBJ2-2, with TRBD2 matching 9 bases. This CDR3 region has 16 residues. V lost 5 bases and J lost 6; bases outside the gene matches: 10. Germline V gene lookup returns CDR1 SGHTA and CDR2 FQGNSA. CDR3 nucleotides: TGTGCCAGCAGCGGGGCTAGCGGGATTGGTGCCGGGGAGCTGTTTTTT. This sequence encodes CASSGASGIGAGELFF.

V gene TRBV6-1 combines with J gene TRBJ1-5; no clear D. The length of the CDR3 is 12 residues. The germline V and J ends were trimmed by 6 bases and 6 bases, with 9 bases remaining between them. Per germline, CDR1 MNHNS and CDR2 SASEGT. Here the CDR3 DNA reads TGTGCCAGCAGAAGAGATGTTCAGCCCCAGCATTTT. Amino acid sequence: CASRRDVQPQHF.

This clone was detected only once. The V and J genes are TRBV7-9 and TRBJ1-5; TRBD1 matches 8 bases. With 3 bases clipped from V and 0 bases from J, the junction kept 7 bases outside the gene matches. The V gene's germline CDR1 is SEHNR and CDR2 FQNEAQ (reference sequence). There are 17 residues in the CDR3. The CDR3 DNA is TGTGCCAGCAGCTTTAGCCAGGGGGCCGTTAGCAATCAGCCCCAGCATTTT. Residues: CASSFSQGAVSNQPQHF. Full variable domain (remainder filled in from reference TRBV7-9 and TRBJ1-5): DTGVSQNPRHKITKRGQNVTFRCDPISEHNRLYWYRQTLGQGPEFLTYFQNEAQLEKSRLLSDRFSAERPKGSFSTLEIQRTEQGDSAMYLCASSFSQGAVSNQPQHFGDGTRLSIL.

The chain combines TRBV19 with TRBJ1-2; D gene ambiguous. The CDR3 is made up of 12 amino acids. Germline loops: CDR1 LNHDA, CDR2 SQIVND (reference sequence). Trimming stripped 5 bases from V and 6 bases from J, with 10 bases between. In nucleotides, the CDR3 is TGTGCCAGTAGTTGGCAGAGGAATGGCTACACCTTC. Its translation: CASSWQRNGYTF.

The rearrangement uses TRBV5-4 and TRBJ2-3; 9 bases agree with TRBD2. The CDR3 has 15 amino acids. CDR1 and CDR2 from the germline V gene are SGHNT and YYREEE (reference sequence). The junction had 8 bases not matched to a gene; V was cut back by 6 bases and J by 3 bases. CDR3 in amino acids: CASTAGGLATDTQYF. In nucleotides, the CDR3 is TGTGCCAGCACGGCGGGGGGGCTAGCTACAGATACGCAGTATTTT.

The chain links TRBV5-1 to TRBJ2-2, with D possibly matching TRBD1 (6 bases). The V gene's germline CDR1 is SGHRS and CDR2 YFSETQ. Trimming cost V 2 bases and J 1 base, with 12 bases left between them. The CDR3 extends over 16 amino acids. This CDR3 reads CASSLSGARNTGELFF. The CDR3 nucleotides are TGCGCCAGCAGCTTATCAGGGGCCCGGAACACCGGGGAGCTGTTTTTT.

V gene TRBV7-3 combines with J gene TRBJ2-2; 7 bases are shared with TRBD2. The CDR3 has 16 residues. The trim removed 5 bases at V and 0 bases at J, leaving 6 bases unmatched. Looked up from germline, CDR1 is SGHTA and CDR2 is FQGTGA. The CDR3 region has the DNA TGTGCCAGCAGCCCCTGGGGGGGTACGAACACCGGGGAGCTGTTTTTT. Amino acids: CASSPWGGTNTGELFF.

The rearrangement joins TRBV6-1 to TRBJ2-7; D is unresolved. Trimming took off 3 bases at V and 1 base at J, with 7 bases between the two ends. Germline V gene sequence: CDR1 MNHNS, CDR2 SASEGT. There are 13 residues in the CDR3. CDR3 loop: CASSERQSYEQYF. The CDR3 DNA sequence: TGTGCCAGCAGTGAGAGGCAGTCCTACGAGCAGTACTTC.

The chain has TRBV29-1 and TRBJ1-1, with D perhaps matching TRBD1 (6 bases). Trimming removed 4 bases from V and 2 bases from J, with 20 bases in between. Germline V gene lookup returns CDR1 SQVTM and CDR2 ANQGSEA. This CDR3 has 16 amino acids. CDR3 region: CSVVRAGAASNTEAFF. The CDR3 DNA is TGCAGCGTTGTCCGGGCAGGGGCGGCATCCAACACTGAAGCTTTCTTT. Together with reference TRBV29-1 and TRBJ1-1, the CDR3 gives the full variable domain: SAVISQKPSRDICQRGTSLTIQCQVDSQVTMMFWYRQQPGQSLTLIATANQGSEATYESGFVIDKFPISRPNLTFSTLTVSNMSPEDSSIYLCSVVRAGAASNTEAFFGQGTRLTVV.

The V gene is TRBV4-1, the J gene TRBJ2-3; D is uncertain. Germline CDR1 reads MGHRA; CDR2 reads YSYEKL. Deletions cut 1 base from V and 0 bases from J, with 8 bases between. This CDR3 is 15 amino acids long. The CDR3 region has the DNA TGCGCCAGCAGCCAAGGTGGGCGTAGCACAGATACGCAGTATTTT. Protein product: CASSQGGRSTDTQYF.

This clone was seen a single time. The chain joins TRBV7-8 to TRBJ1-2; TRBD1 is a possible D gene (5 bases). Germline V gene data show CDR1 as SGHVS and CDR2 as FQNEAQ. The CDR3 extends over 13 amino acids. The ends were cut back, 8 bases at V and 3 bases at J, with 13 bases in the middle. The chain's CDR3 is CASAGRGDYGYTF. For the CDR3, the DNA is TGTGCCAGCGCCGGACGGGGGGACTATGGCTACACCTTC.

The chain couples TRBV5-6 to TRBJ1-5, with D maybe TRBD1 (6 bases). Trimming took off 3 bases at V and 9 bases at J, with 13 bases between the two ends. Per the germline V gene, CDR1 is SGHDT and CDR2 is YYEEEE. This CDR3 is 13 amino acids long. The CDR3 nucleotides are TGTGCCAGCAGCTCCCGGACAGTTCGGCCCCAGCATTTT. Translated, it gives CASSSRTVRPQHF.

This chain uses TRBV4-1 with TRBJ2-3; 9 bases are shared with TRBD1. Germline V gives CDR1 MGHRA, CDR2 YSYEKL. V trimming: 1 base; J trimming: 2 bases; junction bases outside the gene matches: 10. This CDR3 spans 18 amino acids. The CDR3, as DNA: TGCGCCAGCAGCCAAGTACCGTTGGGACAGGGTACCACAGATACGCAGTATTTT. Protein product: CASSQVPLGQGTTDTQYF.

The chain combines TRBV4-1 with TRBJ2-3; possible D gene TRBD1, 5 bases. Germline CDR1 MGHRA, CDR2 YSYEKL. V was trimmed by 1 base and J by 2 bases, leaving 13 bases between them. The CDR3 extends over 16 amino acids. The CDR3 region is CASSQVSRALTDTQYF. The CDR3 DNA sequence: TGCGCCAGCAGCCAAGTGTCCAGGGCACTCACAGATACGCAGTATTTT.

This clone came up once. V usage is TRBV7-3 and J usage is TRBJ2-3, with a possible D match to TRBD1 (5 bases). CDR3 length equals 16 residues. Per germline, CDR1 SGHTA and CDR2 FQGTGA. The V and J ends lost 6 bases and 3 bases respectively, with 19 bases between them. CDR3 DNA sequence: TGTGCCAGCAGTCCCATGGTGGGAAGGGGAACAGATACGCAGTATTTT. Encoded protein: CASSPMVGRGTDTQYF.

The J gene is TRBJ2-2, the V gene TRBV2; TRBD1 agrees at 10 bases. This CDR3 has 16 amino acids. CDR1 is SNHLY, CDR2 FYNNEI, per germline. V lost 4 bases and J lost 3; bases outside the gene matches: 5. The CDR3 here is CASSGGQGWYTGELFF. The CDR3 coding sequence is TGTGCCAGCAGTGGGGGACAGGGGTGGTACACCGGGGAGCTGTTTTTT.

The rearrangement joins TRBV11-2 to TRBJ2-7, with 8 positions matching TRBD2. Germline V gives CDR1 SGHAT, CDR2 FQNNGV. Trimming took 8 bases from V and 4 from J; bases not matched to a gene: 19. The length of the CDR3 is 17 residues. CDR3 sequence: CASQQAGAPSRLYEQYF. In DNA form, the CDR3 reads TGTGCCAGCCAGCAAGCGGGGGCCCCGTCACGTTTATACGAGCAGTACTTC. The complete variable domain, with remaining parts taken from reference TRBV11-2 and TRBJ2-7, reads EAGVAQSPRYKIIEKRQSVAFWCNPISGHATLYWYQQILGQGPKLLIQFQNNGVVDDSQLPKDRFSAERLKGVDSTLKIQPAKLEDSAVYLCASQQAGAPSRLYEQYFGPGTRLTVT.

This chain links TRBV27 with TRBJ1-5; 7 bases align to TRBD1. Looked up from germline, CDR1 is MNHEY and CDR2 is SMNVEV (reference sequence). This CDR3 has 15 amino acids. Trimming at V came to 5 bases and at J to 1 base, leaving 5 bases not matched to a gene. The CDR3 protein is CASSRLGQSNQPQHF. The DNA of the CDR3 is TGTGCCAGCAGTCGCCTGGGACAGAGCAATCAGCCCCAGCATTTT.

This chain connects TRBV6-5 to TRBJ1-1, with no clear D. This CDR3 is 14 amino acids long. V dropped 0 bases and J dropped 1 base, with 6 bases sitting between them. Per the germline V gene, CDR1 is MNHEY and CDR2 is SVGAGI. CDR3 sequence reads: CASSYSGENTEAFF. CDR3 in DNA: TGTGCCAGCAGTTACTCTGGAGAGAACACTGAAGCTTTCTTT.

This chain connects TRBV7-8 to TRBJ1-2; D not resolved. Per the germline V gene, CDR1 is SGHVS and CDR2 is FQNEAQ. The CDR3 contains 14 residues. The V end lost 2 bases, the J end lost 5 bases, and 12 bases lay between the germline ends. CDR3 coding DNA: TGTGCCAGCAGCTTAAGCGGAGATCCGTATGGCTACACCTTC. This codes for CASSLSGDPYGYTF.

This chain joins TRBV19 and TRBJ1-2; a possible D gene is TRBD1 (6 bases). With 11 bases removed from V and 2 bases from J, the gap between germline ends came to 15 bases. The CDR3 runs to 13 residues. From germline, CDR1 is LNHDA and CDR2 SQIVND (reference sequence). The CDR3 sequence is CASALDRNYGYTF. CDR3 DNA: TGTGCCTCGGCGCTTGACAGGAACTATGGCTACACCTTC. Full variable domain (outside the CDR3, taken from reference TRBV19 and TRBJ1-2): DGGITQSPKYLFRKEGQNVTLSCEQNLNHDAMYWYRQDPGQGLRLIYYSQIVNDFQKGDIAEGYSVSREKKESFPLTVTSAQKNPTAFYLCASALDRNYGYTFGSGTRLTVV.

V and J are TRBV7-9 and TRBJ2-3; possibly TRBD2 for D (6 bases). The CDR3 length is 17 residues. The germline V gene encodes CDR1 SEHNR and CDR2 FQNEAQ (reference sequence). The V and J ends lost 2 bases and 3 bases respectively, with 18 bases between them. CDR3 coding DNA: TGTGCCAGCAGCTTACCCACTCTAGCGCCAAGAACAGATACGCAGTATTTT. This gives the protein CASSLPTLAPRTDTQYF.

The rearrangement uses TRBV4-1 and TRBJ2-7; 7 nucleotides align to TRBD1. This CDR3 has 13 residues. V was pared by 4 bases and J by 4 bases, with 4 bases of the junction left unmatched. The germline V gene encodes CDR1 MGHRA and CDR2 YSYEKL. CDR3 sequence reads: CASSPRDSYEQYF. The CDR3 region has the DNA TGCGCCAGCAGCCCCCGGGACAGTTACGAGCAGTACTTC.